The subject of this entry is one T cell receptor (beta chain). Assay: immunoSEQ multiplex PCR; the TCRdb copy retains only in-frame clones and omits some. The sample has some 170,000 clones, approximately 90% seen once. This sample was included in a study of T cell responses to AZD1222 COVID-19 vaccine. The CDR3 covers 14 residues. Germline V gene lookup returns CDR1 MNHEY and CDR2 SMNVEV (reference sequence). V lost 5 bases, J lost 3 bases, and 13 bases lay in between. V gene TRBV27 combines with J gene TRBJ2-5; maybe TRBD1 (6 bases). Here the sequenced sample was peripheral blood, taken on day 0 of AZD1222 vaccination. This TCR was sampled from an adult in good health. The CDR3 DNA reads as TGTGCCAGCAGTCAATCCGGGACAAAAGAGACCCAGTACTTC. Its translation is CASSQSGTKETQYF.